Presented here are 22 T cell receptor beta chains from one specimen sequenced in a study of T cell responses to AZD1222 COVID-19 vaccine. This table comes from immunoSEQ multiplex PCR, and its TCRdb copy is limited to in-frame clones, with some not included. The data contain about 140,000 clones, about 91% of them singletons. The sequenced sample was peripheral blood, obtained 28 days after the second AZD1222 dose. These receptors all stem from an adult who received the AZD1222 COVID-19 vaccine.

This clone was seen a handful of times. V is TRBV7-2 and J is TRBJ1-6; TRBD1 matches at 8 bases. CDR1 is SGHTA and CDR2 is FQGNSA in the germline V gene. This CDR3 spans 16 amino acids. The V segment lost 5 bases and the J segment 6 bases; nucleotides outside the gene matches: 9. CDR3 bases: TGTGCCAGCAGCCCACAAGACAGGGGACGTAATTCACCCCTCCACTTT. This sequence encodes CASSPQDRGRNSPLHF.

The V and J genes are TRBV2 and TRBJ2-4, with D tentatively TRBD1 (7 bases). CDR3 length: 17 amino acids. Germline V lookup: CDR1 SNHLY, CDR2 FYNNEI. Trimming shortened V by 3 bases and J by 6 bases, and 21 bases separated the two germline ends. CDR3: CASSERQGGLIGNIQYF. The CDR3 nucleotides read TGTGCCAGCAGTGAGCGGCAGGGGGGACTGATCGGAAACATTCAGTACTTC.

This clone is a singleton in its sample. The CDR3 loop reads CSVAGQGQETQYF. The CDR3, as DNA: TGCAGCGTTGCCGGACAGGGCCAAGAGACCCAGTACTTC. The chain employs TRBV29-1 and TRBJ2-5; 8 nucleotides match TRBD1. Looked up from germline, CDR1 is SQVTM and CDR2 is ANQGSEA. Losses at the gene ends were 4 bases for V and 1 base for J; bases not matched to a gene: 2. The CDR3 spans 13 residues.

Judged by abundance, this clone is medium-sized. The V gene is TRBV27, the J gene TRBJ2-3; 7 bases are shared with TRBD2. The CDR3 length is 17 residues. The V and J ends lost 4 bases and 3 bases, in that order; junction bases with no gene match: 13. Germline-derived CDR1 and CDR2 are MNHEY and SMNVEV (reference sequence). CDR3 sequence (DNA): TGTGCCAGCAGTTCTGGGGGAGGGCCTTCGACGACAGATACGCAGTATTTT. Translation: CASSSGGGPSTTDTQYF.

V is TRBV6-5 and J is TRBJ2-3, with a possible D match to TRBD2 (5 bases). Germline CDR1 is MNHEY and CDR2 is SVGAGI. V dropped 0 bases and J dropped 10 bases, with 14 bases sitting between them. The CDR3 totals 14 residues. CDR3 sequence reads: CASSYSIERVPQYF. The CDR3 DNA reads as TGTGCCAGCAGTTACTCGATTGAGAGGGTACCGCAGTATTTT.

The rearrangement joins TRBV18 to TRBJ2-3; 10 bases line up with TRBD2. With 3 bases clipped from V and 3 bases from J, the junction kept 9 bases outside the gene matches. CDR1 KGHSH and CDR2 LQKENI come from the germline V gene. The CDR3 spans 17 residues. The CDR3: CASSPSLAGVKTDTQYF. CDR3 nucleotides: TGTGCCAGCTCACCTTCTCTAGCGGGAGTGAAGACAGATACGCAGTATTTT.

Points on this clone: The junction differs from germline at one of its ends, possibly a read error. The chain's CDR3 is CASSNSGANVLTF. The CDR3 coding sequence is TGTGCCAGCAGTAACTCTGGGGCCAACGTCCTGACTTTC. The chain has TRBV6-5 and TRBJ2-6; D remains unclear. The CDR3 has 13 amino acids. Germline V lookup: CDR1 MNHEY, CDR2 SVGAGI.

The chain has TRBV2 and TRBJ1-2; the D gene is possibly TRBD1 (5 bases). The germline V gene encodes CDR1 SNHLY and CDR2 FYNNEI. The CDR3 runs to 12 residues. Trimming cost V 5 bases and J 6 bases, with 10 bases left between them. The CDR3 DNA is TGTGCCAGCAGTCCGCAGGGCAATGGCTACACCTTC. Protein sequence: CASSPQGNGYTF. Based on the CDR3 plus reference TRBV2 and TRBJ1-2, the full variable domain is EPEVTQTPSHQVTQMGQEVILRCVPISNHLYFYWYRQILGQKVEFLVSFYNNEISEKSEIFDDQFSVERPDGSNFTLKIRSTKLEDSAMYFCASSPQGNGYTFGSGTRLTVV.

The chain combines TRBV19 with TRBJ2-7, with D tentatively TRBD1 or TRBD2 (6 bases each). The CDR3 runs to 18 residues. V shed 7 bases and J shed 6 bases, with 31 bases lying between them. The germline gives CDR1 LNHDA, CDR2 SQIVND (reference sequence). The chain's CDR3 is CASNPRPGVPGAPSEQYF. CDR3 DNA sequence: TGTGCCAGTAACCCGCGGCCAGGGGTACCGGGAGCCCCATCCGAGCAGTACTTC.

As DNA, the CDR3 is TGTGCCAGCAGCTTAGGGACTAGCGGGCGGAGCCAAGAGACCCAGTACTTC. This gives the protein CASSLGTSGRSQETQYF. The V call is TRBV7-7, the J call TRBJ2-5, with TRBD2 matching over 11 bases. CDR3 length: 17 amino acids. CDR1 and CDR2 from the germline V gene are SSHAT and FNYEAQ (reference sequence). The trim removed 1 base at V and 1 base at J, leaving 5 bases unmatched.

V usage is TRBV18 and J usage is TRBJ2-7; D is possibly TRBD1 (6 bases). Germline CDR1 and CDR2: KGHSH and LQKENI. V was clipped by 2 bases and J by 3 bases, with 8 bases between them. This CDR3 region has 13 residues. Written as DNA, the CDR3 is TGTGCCAGCTCACCAGGACAGAACTACGAGCAGTACTTC. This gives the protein CASSPGQNYEQYF. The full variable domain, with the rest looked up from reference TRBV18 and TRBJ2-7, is NAGVMQNPRHLVRRRGQEARLRCSPMKGHSHVYWYRQLPEEGLKFMVYLQKENIIDESGMPKERFSAEFPKEGPSILRIQQVVRGDSAAYFCASSPGQNYEQYFGPGTRLTVT.

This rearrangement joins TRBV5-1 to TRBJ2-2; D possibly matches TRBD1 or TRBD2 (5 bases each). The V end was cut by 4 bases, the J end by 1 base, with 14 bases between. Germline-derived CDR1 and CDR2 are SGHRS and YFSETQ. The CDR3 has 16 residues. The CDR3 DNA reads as TGCGCCAGCAGCCCTATCGGGGCGGGGAACACCGGGGAGCTGTTTTTT. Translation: CASSPIGAGNTGELFF. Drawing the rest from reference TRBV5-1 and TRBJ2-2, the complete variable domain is KAGVTQTPRYLIKTRGQQVTLSCSPISGHRSVSWYQQTPGQGLQFLFEYFSETQRNKGNFPGRFSGRQFSNSRSEMNVSTLELGDSALYLCASSPIGAGNTGELFFGEGSRLTVL.

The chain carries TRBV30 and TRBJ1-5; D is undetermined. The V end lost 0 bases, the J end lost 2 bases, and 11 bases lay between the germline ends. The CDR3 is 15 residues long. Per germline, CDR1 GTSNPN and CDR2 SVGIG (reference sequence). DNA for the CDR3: TGTGCCTGGAGTGTACAAGGGATTTGCAATCAGCCCCAGCATTTT. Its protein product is CAWSVQGICNQPQHF.

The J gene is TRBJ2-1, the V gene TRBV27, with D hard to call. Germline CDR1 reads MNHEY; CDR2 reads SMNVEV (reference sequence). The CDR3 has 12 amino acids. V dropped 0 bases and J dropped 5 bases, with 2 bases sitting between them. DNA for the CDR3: TGTGCCAGCAGTTTATCAAACAATGAGCAGTTCTTC. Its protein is CASSLSNNEQFF.

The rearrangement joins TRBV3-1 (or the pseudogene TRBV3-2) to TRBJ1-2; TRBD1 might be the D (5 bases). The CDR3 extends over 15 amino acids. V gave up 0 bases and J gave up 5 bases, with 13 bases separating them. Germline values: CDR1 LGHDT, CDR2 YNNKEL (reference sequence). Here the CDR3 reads CASSQDSEGLYGYTF. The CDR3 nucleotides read TGTGCCAGCAGCCAAGACTCAGAGGGACTTTATGGCTACACCTTC.

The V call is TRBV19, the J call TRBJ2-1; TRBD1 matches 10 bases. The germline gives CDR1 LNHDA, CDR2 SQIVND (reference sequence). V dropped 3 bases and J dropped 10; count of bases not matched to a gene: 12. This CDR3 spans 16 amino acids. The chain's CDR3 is CASSMTWDRGSEEQFF. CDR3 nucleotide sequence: TGTGCCAGTAGTATGACGTGGGACAGGGGATCTGAGGAGCAGTTCTTC.

CDR3 sequence: CASTTGVEAFF. The CDR3 DNA is TGTGCCTCAACAACCGGGGTTGAAGCTTTCTTT. V is TRBV30 and J is TRBJ1-1, with D unclear. V was pared by 7 bases and J by 7 bases, with 13 bases between. The CDR3 runs 11 residues. The germline gives CDR1 GTSNPN, CDR2 SVGIG (reference sequence).

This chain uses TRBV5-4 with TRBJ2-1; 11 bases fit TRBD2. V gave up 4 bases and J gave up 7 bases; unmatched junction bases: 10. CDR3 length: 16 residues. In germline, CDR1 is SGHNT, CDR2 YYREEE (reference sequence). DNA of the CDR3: TGTGCCAGCAGCCACCCTGGGCTAGCGGGAGGTAATGAGCAGTTCTTC. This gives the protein CASSHPGLAGGNEQFF.

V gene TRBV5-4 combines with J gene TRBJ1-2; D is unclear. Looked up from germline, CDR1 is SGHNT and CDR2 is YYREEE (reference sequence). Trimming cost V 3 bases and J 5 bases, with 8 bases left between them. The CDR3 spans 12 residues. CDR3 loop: CASSSDRYGYTF. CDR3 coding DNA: TGTGCCAGCAGCTCCGATAGATATGGCTACACCTTC.

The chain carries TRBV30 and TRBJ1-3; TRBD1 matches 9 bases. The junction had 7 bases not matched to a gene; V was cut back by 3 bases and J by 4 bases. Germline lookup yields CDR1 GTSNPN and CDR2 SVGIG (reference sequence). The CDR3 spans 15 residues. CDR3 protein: CAWSADRGSGNTIYF. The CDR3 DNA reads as TGTGCCTGGAGCGCGGACAGGGGTTCAGGAAACACCATATATTTT.

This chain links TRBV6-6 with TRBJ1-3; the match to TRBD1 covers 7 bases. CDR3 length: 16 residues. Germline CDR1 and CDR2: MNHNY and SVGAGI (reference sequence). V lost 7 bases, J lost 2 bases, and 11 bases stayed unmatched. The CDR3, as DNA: TGTGCCAGCAATAGCCCCGACAGGGCGGCTGGAAACACCATATATTTT. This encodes CASNSPDRAAGNTIYF.

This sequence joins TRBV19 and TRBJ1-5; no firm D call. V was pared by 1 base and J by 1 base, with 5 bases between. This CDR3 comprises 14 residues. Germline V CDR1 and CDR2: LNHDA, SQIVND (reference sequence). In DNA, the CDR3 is TGTGCCAGTAGTATAGTAACGAGCAATCAGCCCCAGCATTTT. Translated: CASSIVTSNQPQHF.